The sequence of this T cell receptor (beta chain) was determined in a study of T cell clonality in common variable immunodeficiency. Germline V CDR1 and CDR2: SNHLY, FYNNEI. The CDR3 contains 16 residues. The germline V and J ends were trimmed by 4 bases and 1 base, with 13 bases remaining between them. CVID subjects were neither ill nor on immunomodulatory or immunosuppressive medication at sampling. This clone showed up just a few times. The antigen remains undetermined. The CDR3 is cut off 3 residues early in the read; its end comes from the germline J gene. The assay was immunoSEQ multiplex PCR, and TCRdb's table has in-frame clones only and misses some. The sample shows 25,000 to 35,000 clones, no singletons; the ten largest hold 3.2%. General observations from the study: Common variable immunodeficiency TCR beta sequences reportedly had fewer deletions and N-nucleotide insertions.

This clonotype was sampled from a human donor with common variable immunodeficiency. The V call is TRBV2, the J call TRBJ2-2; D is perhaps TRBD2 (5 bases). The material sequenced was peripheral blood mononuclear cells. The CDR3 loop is CASSVSGARNTGELFF. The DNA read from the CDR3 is TGTGCCAGCAGTGTCAGCGGAGCTCGGAACACCGGGGAG.